This TCR beta chain was captured in a study of blood T cell repertoires in COVID-19. Study information: T cells, B-cell-depleted T cells, or PBMCs provided the cDNA or gDNA that served as material.

The protocol was immunoSEQ multiplex PCR, while the TCRdb copy is restricted to in-frame clones and leaves out a portion. The sample shows around 150,000 clones, 70% to 90% of them seen only once. This clone has a single count. In germline, CDR1 is SEHNR, CDR2 FQNEAQ (reference sequence). V gave up 7 bases and J gave up 2 bases, with 18 bases separating them. This CDR3 has 16 amino acids. The chain links TRBV7-9 to TRBJ1-3; weak D call: TRBD1 (6 bases). The source is a young man with acute or convalescent COVID-19. The sample comprised peripheral blood. CDR3 nucleotide sequence: TGTGCCAGCACCCTTGGGCTCAGGGGCGCTGGAAACACCATATATTTT. It encodes CASTLGLRGAGNTIYF. Full variable domain (rest looked up from reference TRBV7-9 and TRBJ1-3): DTGVSQNPRHKITKRGQNVTFRCDPISEHNRLYWYRQTLGQGPEFLTYFQNEAQLEKSRLLSDRFSAERPKGSFSTLEIQRTEQGDSAMYLCASTLGLRGAGNTIYFGEGSWLTVV.